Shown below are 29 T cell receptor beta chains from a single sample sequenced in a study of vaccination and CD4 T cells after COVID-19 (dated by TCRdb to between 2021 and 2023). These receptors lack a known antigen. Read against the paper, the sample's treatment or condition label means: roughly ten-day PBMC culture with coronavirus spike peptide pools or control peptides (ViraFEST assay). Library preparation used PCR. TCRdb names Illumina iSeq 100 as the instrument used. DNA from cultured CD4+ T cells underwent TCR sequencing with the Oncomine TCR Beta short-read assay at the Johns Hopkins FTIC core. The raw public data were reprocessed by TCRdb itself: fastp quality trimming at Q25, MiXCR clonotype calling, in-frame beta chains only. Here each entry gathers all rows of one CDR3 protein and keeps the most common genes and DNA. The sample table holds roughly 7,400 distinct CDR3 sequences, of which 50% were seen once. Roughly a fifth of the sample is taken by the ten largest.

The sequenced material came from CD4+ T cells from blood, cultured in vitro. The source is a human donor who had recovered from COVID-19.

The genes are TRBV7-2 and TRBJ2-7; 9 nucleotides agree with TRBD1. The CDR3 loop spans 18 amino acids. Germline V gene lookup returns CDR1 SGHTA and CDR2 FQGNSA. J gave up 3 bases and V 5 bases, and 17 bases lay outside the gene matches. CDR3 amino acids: CASSPTRQGEPPLYEQYF. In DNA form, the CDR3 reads TGTGCCAGCAGCCCCACCCGACAGGGGGAGCCGCCCCTCTACGAGCAGTACTTC.

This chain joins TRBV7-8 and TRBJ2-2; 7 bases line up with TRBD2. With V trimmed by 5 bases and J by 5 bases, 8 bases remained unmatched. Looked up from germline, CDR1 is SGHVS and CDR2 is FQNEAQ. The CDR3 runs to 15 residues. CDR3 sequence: CASSLLAVRTGELFF. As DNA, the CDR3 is TGTGCCAGCAGCCTGCTAGCGGTGAGGACCGGGGAGCTGTTTTTT.

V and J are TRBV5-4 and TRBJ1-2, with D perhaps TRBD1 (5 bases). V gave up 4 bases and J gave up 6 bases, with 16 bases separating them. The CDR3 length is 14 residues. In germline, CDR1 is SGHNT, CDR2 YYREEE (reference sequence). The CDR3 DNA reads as TGTGCCAGCAGCCCACGCCGGGGGTTCGATGGCTACACCTTC. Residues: CASSPRRGFDGYTF.

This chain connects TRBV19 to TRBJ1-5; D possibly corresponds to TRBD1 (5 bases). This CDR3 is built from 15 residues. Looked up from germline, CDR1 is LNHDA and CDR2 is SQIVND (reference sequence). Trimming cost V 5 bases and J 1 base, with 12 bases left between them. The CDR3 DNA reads TGTGCCAGTAGTCCCGGGACGTCAAGCAATCAGCCCCAGCATTTT. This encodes CASSPGTSSNQPQHF.

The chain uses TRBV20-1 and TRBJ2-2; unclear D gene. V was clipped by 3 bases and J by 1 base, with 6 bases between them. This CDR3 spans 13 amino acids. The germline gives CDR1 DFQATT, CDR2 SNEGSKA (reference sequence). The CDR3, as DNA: TGCAGTGCTAGTAAACGGAACACCGGGGAGCTGTTTTTT. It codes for CSASKRNTGELFF.

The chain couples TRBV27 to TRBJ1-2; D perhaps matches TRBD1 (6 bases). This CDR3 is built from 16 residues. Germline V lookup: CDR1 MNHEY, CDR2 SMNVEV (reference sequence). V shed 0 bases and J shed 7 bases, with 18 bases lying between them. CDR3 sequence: CASSLSIGGAAGGYTF. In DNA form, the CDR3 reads TGTGCCAGCAGTTTATCGATCGGGGGGGCTGCTGGTGGCTACACCTTC.

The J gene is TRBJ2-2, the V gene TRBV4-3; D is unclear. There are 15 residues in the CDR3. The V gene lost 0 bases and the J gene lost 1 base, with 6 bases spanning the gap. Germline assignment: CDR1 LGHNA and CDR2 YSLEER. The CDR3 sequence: CASSQDFLNTGELFF. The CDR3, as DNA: TGCGCCAGCAGCCAAGATTTCTTGAACACCGGGGAGCTGTTTTTT.

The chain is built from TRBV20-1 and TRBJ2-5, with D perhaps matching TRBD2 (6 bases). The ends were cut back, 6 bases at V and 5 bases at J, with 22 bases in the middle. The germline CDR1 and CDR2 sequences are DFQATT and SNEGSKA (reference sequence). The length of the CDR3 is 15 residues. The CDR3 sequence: CSAPSLAEVRETQYF. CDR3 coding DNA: TGCAGTGCCCCGTCGTTAGCGGAAGTACGGGAGACCCAGTACTTC.

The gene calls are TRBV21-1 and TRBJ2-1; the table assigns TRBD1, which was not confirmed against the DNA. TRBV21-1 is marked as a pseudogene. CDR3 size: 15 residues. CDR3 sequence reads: CASSKKTVLRNEQFF. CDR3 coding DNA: TGTGCCAGCAGCAAAAAGACAGTGCTCCGTAATGAGCAGTTCTTC.

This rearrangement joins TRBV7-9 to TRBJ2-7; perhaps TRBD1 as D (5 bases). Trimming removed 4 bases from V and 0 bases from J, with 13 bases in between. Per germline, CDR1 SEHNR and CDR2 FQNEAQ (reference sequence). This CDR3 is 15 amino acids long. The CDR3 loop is CASSYERTSSYEQYF. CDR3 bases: TGTGCCAGCAGCTATGAGAGGACAAGCTCCTACGAGCAGTACTTC.

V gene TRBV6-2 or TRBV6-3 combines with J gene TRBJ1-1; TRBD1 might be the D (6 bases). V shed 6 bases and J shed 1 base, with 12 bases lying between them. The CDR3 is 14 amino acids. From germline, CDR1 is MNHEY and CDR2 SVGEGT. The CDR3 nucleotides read TGTGCCAGCAGGGACTTACAGGGGAACACTGAAGCTTTCTTT. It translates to CASRDLQGNTEAFF.

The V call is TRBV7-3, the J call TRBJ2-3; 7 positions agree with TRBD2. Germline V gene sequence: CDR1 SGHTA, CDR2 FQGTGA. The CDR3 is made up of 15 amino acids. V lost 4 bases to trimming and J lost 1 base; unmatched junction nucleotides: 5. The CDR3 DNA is TGTGCCAGCAGCTCGGGGGGAGGGGGCACAGATACGCAGTATTTT. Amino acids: CASSSGGGGTDTQYF.

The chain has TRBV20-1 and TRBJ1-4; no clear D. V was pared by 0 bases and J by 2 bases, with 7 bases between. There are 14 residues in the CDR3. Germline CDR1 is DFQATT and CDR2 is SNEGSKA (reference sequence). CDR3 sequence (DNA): TGCAGTGCTAGAGATAGGGTCACTAATGAAAAACTGTTTTTT. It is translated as CSARDRVTNEKLFF.

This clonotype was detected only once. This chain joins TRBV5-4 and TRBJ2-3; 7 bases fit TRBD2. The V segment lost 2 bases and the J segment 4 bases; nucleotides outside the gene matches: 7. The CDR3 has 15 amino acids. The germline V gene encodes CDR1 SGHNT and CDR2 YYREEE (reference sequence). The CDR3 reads CASSLELAAPDTQYF. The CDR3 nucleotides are TGTGCCAGCAGCTTAGAGCTAGCGGCTCCAGATACGCAGTATTTT.

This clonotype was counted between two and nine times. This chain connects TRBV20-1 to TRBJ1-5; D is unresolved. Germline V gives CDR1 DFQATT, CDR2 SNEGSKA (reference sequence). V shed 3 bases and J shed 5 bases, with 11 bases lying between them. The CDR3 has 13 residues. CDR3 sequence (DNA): TGCAGTGCTAGCCTAAGAAGTGATCAGCCCCAGCATTTT. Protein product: CSASLRSDQPQHF.

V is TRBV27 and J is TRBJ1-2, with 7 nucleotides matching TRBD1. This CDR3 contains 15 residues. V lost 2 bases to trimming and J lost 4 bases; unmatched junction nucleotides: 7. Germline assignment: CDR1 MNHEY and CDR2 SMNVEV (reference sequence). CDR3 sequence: CASSLARGLGYGYTF. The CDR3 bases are TGTGCCAGCAGTTTAGCTAGGGGGCTTGGCTATGGCTACACCTTC.

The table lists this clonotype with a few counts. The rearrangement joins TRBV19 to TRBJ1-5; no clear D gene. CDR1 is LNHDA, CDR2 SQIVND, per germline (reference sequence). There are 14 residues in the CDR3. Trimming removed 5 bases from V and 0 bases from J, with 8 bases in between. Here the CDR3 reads CASSWEYSNQPQHF. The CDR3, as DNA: TGTGCCAGTAGTTGGGAGTATAGCAATCAGCCCCAGCATTTT.

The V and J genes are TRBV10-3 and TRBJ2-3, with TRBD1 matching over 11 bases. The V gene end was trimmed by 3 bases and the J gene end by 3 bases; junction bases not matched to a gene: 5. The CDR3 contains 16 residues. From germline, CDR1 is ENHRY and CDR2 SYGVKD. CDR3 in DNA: TGTGCCATCAGTGATGCGGACAGGGGGCATACAGATACGCAGTATTTT. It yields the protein CAISDADRGHTDTQYF.

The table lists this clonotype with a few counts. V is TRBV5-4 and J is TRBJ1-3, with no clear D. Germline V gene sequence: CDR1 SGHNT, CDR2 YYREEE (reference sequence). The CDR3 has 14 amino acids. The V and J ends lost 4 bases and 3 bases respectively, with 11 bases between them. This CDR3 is CASSSRYGGNTIYF. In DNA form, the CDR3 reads TGTGCCAGCAGCAGCCGGTACGGTGGAAACACCATATATTTT.

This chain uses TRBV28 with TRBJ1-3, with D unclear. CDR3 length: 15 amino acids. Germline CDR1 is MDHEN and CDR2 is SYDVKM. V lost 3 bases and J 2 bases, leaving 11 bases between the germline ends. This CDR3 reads CASSFGKRAGNTIYF. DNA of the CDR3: TGTGCCAGCAGTTTCGGAAAACGGGCTGGAAACACCATATATTTT. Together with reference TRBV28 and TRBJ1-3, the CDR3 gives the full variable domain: DVKVTQSSRYLVKRTGEKVFLECVQDMDHENMFWYRQDPGLGLRLIYFSYDVKMKEKGDIPEGYSVSREKKERFSLILESASTNQTSMYLCASSFGKRAGNTIYFGEGSWLTVV.

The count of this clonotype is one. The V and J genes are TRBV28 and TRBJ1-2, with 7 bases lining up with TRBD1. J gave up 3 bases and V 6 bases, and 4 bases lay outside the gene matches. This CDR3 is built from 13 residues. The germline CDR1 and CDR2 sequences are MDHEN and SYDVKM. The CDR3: CASSSGQDYGYTF. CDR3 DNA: TGTGCCAGCAGCTCCGGACAGGACTATGGCTACACCTTC.

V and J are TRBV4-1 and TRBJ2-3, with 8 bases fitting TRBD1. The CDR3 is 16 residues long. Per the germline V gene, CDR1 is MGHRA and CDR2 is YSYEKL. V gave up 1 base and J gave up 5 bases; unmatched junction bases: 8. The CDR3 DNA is TGCGCCAGCAGCCAAGGATCGGACAGGGTTCGAGATACGCAGTATTTT. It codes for CASSQGSDRVRDTQYF.

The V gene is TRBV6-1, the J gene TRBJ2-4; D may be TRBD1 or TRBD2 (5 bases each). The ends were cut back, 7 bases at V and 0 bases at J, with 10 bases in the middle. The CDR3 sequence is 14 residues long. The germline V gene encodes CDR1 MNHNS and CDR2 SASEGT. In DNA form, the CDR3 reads TGTGCCAGCACCCTGGGGGTAGCCAAAAACATTCAGTACTTC. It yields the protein CASTLGVAKNIQYF.

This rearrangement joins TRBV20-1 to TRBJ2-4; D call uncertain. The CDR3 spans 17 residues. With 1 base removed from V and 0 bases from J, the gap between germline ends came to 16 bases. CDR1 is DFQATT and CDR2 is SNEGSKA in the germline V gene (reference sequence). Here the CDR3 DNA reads TGCAGTGCTAGAGTTCCCGCCGGCGACTTAGCCAAAAACATTCAGTACTTC. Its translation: CSARVPAGDLAKNIQYF.

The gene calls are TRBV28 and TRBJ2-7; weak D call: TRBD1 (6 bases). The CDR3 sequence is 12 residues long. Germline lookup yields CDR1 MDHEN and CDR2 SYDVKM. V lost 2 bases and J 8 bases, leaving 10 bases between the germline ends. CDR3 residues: CASSLTRDKQYF. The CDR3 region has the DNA TGTGCCAGCAGTTTAACCAGGGACAAGCAGTACTTC.

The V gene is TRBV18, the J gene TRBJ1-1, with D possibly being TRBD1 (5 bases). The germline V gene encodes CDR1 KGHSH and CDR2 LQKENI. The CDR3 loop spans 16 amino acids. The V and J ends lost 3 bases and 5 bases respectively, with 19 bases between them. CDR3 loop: CASSPGIVGPRTEAFF. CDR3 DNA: TGTGCCAGCTCACCGGGGATCGTGGGGCCTCGGACTGAAGCTTTCTTT.

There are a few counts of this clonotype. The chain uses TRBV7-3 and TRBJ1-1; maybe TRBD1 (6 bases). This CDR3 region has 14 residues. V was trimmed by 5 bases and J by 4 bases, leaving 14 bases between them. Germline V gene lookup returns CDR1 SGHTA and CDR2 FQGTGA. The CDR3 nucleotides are TGTGCCAGCAGCCAAGGGGGAGAGGCCACTGAAGCTTTCTTT. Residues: CASSQGGEATEAFF.

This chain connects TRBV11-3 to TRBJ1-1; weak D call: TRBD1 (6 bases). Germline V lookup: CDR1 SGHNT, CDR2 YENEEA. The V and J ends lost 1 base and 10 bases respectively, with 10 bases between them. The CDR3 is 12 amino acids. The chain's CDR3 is CASSLVQGRAFF. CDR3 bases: TGTGCCAGCAGCTTAGTTCAGGGGAGAGCTTTCTTT.

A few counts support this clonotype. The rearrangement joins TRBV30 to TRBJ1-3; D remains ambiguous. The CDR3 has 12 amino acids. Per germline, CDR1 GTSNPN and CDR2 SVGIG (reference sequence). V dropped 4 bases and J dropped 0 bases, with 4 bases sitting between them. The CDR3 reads CAWTVSGNTIYF. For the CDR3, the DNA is TGTGCCTGGACCGTCTCTGGAAACACCATATATTTT.